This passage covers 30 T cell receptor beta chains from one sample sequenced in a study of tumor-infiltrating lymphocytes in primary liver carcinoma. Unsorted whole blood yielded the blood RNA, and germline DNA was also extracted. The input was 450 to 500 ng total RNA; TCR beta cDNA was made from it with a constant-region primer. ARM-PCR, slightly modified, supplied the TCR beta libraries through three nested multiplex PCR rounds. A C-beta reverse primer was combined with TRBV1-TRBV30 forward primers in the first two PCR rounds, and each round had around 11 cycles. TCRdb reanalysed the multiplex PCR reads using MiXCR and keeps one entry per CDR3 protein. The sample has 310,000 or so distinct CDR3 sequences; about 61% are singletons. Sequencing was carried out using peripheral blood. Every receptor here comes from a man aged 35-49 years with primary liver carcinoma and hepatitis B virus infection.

The CDR3 DNA follows: TGTGCCAGCAGCTCGGGACAGCTATCCTACGAGCAGTACTTC. Translating gives CASSSGQLSYEQYF. The J gene is TRBJ2-7, the V gene TRBV13, with 7 bases identical to TRBD1. J gave up 1 base and V 4 bases, and 4 bases lay outside the gene matches. Germline values: CDR1 PRHDT, CDR2 FYEKMQ (reference sequence). The CDR3 runs 14 residues.

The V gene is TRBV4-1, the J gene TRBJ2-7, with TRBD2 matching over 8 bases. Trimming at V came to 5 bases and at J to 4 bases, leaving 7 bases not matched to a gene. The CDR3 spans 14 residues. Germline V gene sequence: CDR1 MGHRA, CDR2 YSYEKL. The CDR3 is CASSSSGSLYEQYF. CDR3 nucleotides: TGCGCCAGCAGCTCAAGCGGGAGTTTGTACGAGCAGTACTTC.

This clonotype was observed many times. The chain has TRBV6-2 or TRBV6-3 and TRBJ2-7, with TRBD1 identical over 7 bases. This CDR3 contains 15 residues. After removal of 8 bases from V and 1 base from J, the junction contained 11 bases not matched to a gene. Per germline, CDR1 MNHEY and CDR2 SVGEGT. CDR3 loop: CASFSPGQQSYEQYF. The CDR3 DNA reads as TGTGCCAGCTTTTCCCCGGGACAGCAATCCTACGAGCAGTACTTC.

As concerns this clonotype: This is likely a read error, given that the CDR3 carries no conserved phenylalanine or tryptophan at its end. The CDR3 DNA follows: TGTGCCAGCAGTTACTCCGGCGGCCAGCTTTATTCACCCCTCCACCTT. The encoded protein is CASSYSGGQLYSPLHL. The chain couples TRBV6-6 to TRBJ1-6, with no clear D. Germline CDR1 reads MNHNY; CDR2 reads SVGAGI (reference sequence). The CDR3 contains 16 residues. The germline V and J ends were trimmed by 0 bases and 8 bases, with 14 bases remaining between them.

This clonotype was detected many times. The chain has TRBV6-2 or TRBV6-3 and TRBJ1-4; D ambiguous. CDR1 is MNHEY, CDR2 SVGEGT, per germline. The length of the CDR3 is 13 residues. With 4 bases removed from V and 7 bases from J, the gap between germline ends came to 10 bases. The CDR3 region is CASSSVDSEKLFF. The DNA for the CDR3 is TGTGCCAGCAGTTCCGTGGACTCTGAAAAACTGTTTTTT.

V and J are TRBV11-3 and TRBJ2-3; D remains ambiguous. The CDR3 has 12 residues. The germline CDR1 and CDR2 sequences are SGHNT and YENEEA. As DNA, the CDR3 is TGTGCTGGCAGCTTTACCGCAGATACGCAGTATTTT. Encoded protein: CAGSFTADTQYF.

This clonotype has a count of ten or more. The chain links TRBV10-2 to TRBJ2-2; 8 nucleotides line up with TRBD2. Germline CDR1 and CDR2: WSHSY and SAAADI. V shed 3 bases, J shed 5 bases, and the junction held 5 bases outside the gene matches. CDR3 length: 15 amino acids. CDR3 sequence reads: CASSDPGGVTGELFF. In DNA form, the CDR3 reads TGCGCCAGCAGTGACCCGGGAGGGGTTACCGGGGAGCTGTTTTTT.

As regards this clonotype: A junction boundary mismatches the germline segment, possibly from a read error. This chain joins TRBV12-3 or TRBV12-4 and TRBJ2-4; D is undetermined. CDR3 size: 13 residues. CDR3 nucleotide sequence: TGTGCCAGCAGTAGACATGTCCAAAACATCCAGTACTTC. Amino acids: CASSRHVQNIQYF.

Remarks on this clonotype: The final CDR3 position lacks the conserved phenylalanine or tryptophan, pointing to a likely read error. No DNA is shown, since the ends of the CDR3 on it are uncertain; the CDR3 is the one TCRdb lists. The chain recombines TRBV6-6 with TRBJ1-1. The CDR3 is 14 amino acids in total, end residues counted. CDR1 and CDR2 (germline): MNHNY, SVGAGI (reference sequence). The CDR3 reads CASSYSPGSTETFS.

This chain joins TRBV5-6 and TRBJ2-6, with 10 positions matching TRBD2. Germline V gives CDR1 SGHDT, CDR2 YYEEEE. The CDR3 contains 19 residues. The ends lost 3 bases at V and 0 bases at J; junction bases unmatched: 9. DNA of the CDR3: TGTGCCAGCAGCTCTTACGGACTAGCGGATAACTCTGGGGCCAACGTCCTGACTTTC. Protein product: CASSSYGLADNSGANVLTF.

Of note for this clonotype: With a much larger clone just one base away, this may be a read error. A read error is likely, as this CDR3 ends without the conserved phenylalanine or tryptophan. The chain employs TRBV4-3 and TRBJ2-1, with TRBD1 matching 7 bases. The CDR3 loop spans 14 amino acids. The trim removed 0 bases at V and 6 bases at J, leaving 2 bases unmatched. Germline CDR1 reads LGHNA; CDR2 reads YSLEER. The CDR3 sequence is CASSQETGVNEQFL. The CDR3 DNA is TGCGCCAGCAGCCAAGAAACAGGGGTCAATGAGCAGTTCCTC.

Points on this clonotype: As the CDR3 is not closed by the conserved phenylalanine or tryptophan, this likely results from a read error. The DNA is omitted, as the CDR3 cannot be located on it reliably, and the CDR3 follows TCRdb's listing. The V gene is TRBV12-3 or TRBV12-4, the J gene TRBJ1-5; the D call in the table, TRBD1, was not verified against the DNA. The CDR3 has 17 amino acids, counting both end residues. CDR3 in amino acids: CASSPHDGAYSNQPRHS.

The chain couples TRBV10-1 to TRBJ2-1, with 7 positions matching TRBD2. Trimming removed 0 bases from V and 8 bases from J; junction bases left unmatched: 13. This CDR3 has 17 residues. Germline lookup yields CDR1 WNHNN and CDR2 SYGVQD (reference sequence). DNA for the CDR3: TGCGCCAGCAGTGAGTCTGTAGGGGAGGGAATTTACGATGAGCAGTTCTTC. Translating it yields CASSESVGEGIYDEQFF.

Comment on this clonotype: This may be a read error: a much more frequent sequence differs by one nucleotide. As DNA, the CDR3 is TGTGCCACCCGAGGGTGGGAGGGCGTAGAGATCCAGTACTTC. As protein: CATRGWEGVEIQYF. V gene TRBV6-2 or TRBV6-3 combines with J gene TRBJ2-5; TRBD2 aligns across 7 bases. The CDR3 is made up of 14 amino acids. Germline values: CDR1 MNHEY, CDR2 SVGEGT.

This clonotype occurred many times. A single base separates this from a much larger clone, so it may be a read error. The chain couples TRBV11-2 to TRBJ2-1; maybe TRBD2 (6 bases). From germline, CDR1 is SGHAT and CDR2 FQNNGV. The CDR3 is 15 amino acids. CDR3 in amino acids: CASSLDGSEYSEQFF. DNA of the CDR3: TGTGCCAGCAGCTTAGACGGGAGCGAGTACAGTGAGCAGTTCTTC.

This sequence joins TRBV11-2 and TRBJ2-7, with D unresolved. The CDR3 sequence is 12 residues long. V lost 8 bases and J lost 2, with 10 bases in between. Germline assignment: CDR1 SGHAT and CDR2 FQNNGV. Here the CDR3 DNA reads TGTGCCAGCTGCTACGAGACCTACGAGCAGTACTTC. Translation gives CASCYETYEQYF.

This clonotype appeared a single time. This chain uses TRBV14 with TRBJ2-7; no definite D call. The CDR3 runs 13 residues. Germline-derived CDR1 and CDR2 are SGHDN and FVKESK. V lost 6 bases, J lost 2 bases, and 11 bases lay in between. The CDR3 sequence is CASSFGPAYEQYF. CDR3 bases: TGTGCCAGCAGTTTCGGACCAGCCTACGAGCAGTACTTC.

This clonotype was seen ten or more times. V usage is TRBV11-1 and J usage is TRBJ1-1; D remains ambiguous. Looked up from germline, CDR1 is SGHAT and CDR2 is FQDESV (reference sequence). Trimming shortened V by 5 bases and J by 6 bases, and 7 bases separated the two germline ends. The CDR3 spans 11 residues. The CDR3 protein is CASSRLSEAFF. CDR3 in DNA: TGTGCCAGCAGCCGGCTATCTGAAGCTTTCTTT. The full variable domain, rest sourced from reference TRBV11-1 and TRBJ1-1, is EAEVAQSPRYKITEKSQAVAFWCDPISGHATLYWYRQILGQGPELLVQFQDESVVDDSQLPKDRFSAERLKGVDSTLKIQPAELGDSAMYLCASSRLSEAFFGQGTRLTVV.

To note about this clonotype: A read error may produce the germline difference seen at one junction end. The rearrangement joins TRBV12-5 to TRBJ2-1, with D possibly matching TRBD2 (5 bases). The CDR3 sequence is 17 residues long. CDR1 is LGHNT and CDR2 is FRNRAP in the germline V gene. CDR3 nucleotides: TGCGCTAGTGGCCCCCCTGGGCGGGCTCCAAACTACAATGAGCAGTTCTTC. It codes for CASGPPGRAPNYNEQFF.

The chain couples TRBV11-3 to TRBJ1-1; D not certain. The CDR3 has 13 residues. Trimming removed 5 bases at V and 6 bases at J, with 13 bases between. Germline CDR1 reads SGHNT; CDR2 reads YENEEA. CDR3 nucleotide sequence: TGTGCCAGCAGCCCATTGACGGGCTCTGAAGCTTTCTTT. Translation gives CASSPLTGSEAFF.

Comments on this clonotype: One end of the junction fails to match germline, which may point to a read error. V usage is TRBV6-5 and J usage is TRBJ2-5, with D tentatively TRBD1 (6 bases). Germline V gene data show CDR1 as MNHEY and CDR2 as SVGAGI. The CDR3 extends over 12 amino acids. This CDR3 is CVSMNRVETQYF. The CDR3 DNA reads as TGTGTCAGCATGAACAGGGTAGAGACCCAGTACTTC.

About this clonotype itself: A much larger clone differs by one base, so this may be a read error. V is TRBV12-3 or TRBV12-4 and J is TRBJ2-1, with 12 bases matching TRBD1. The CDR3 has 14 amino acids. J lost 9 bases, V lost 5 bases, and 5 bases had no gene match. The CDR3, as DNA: TGTGCCAGCAGTCCGGGACAGGGGGCCGCTGAGCAGTTCTTC. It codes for CASSPGQGAAEQFF.

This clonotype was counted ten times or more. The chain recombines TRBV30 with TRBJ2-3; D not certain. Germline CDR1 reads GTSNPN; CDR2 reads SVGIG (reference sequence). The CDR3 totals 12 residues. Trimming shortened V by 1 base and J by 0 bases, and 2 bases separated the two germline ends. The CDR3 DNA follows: TGTGCCTGGAGTGCCAGCACAGATACGCAGTATTTT. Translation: CAWSASTDTQYF.

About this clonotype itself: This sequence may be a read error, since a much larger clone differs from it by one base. CDR3 amino acids: CASSYVQGVDSEQFF. Written as DNA, the CDR3 is TGTGCCAGCAGTTACGTACAGGGGGTGGACAGTGAGCAGTTCTTC. J is TRBJ2-1 and V is TRBV6-2 or TRBV6-3, with 8 bases fitting TRBD1. The CDR3 is 15 amino acids. The J segment lost 9 bases and the V segment lost 2 bases, leaving 9 bases of the junction unmatched. Germline values: CDR1 MNHEY, CDR2 SVGEGT.

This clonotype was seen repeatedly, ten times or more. The CDR3 spells CAIGAGAYNEQFF. The CDR3 DNA follows: TGTGCCATCGGGGCGGGAGCCTACAATGAGCAGTTCTTC. The chain is built from TRBV10-3 and TRBJ2-1; TRBD2 aligns across 7 bases. CDR1 and CDR2 from the germline V gene are ENHRY and SYGVKD. V shed 8 bases, J shed 2 bases, and the junction held 3 bases outside the gene matches. There are 13 residues in the CDR3.

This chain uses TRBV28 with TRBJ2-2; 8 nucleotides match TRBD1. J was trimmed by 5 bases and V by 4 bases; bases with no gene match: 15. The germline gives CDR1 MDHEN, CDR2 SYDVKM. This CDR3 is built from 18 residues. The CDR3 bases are TGTGCCAGCAGTTCACCCCTAACAGGGGGAGTTAAGACCGGGGAGCTGTTTTTT. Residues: CASSSPLTGGVKTGELFF.

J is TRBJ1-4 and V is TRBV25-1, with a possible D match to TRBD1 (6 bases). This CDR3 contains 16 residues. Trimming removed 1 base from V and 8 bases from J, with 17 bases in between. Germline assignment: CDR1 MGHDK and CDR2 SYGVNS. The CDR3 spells CASSESRGGGQEKLFF. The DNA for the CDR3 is TGTGCCAGCAGTGAATCCCGTGGCGGGGGACAAGAAAAACTGTTTTTT.

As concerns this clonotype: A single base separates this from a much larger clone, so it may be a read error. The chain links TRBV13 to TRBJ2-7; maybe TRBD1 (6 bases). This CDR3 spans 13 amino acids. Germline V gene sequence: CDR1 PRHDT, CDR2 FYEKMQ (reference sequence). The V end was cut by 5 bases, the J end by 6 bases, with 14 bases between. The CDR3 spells CASSKDSSREQYF. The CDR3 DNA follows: TGTGCCAGCAGCAAGGACAGTTCGCGCGAGCAGTACTTC.

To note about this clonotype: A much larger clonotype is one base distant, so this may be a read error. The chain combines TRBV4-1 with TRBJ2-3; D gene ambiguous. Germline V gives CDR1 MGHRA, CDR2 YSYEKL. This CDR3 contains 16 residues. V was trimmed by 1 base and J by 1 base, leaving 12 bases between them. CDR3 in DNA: TGCGCCAGCAGCCAAGCCCCACTTAGGGGCACAGATACGCAGTATTTT. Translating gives CASSQAPLRGTDTQYF.

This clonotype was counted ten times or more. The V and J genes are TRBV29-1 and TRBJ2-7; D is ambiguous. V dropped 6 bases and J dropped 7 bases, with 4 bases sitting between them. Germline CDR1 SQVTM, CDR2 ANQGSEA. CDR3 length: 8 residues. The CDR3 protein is CSVGEQYF. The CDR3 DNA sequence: TGCAGCGTGGGAGAGCAGTACTTC.